The present TCR beta chain was sequenced within a study of T cell repertoires in cytomegalovirus infection. General study points: HLA-C-restricted, CMV-specific TCR beta clonotypes were dominant ex vivo.

TCRdb reprocessed the reads via MiXCR and lists one record per CDR3 protein. The table includes about 140,000 distinct CDR3 sequences, roughly a third detected once. CDR3 length: 16 residues. V lost 3 bases and J lost 1; bases outside the gene matches: 7. CDR1 is DFQATT and CDR2 is SNEGSKA in the germline V gene (reference sequence). The table lists this clonotype with a few counts. Its matching antigen is unknown. This rearrangement joins TRBV20-1 to TRBJ2-4; TRBD2 agrees at 9 bases. This clonotype originated in a human donor in good health (CMV status not recorded). Some clones in this sample may be carry-over from other donors' samples. This specimen consisted of CD8+ T cells from cultured PBMCs, obtained from culture after CMV antigen stimulation. The CDR3 nucleotides read TGCAGTGCTAGGGAGCGGGGGGCGAAGGCCAAAAACATTCAGTACTTC. This gives the protein CSARERGAKAKNIQYF.